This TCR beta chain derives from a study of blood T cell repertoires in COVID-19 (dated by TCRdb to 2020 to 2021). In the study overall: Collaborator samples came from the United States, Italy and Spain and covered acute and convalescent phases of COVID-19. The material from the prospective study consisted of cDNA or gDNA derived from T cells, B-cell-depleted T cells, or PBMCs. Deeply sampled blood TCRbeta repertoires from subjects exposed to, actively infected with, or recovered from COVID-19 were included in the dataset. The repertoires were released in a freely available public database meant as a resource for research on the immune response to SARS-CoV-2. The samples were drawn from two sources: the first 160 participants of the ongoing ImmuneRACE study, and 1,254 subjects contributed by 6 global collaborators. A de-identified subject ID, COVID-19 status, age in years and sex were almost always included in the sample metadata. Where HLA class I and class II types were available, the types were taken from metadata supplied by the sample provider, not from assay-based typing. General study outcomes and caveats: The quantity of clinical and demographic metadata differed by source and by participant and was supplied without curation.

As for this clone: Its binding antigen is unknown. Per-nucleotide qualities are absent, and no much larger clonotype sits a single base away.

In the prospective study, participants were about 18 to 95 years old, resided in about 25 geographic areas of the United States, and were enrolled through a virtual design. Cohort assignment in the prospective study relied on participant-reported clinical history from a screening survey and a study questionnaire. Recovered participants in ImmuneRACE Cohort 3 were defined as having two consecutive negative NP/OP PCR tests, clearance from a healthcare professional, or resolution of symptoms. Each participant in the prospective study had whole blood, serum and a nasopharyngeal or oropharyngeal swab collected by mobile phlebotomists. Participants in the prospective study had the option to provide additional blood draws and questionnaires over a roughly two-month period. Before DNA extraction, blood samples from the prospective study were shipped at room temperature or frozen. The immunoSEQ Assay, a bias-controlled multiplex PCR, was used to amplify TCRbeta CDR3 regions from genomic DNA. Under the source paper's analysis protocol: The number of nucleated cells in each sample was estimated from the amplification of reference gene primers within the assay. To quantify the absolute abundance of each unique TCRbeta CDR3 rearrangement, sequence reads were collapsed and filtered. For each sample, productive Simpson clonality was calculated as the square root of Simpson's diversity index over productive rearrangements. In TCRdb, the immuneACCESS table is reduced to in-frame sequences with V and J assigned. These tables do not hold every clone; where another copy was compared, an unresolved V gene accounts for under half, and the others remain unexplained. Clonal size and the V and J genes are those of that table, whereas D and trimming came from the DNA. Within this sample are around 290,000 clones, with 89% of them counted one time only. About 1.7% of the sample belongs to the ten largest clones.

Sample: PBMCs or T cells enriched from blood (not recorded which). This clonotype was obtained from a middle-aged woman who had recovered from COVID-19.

The CDR3 amino acid sequence is: CASSLGWAEGYTF. DNA sequence: TGCGCCAGCAGCTTGGGTTGGGCAGAAGGCTACACCTTC. The chain was built from TRBV5-1 and TRBJ1-2, with the D gene not confidently named. The V end loses 0 bases and the J end loses 8 bases, and a stretch of 11 bases separates them. The CDR3 spans 13 residues, from the cysteine through the phenylalanine. The sequence is cut down to CDR3 DNA, 39 bases in frame from base 1. CDR1 and CDR2 were assigned from the germline V gene as SGHRS and YFSETQ.